A selection of T cell receptor beta chains follows, all from one sample in a study of graft-versus-host responses after intestinal transplantation. Repertoires were generated with immunoSEQ multiplex PCR, while TCRdb's copy carries only in-frame clones and drops some. The sample gives roughly 99,000 clones, approximately 86% of which show up once; approximately 0.76% is in the top ten. No antigens are known for them. Sequencing used unstimulated CD4+ T cells sorted from spleen or lymph node cells, obtained before transplant. Every receptor here comes from a human donor who was the organ donor for an intestinal transplant. Both conserved end residues are part of each CDR3. Fields, in order: V gene, J gene, D gene, clone size, CDR3 protein, CDR3 DNA. The D gene is left open where the match is weak. Rows give clone size only sometimes, using once, few, many, or a class for an expanded clone.

v_call: TRBV12-5
j_call: TRBJ1-5
d_call: TRBD1
clone_size: NA
cdr3_aa: CASGLGDREGQPQHF
cdr3_nt: TGTGCTAGTGGTTTGGGGGACAGGGAAGGCCAGCCCCAGCATTTT

v_call: TRBV6-1
j_call: TRBJ1-1
d_call: TRBD1
clone_size: NA
cdr3_aa: CASSGSQGASTEAFF
cdr3_nt: TGTGCCAGCAGTGGCTCTCAGGGGGCGAGTACTGAAGCTTTCTTT

v_call: TRBV7-2
j_call: TRBJ2-3
d_call: NA
clone_size: NA
cdr3_aa: CASSLGLADTQYF
cdr3_nt: TGTGCCAGCAGCTTAGGACTAGCAGATACGCAGTATTTT

v_call: TRBV11-2
j_call: TRBJ2-5
d_call: TRBD2
clone_size: few
cdr3_aa: CASSLGTSGGSGETQYF
cdr3_nt: TGTGCCAGCAGCTTAGGGACTAGCGGGGGGTCTGGGGAGACCCAGTACTTC

v_call: TRBV7-2
j_call: TRBJ1-2
d_call: NA
clone_size: few
cdr3_aa: CASSLMGRHGYTF
cdr3_nt: TGTGCCAGCAGCTTAATGGGCAGGCATGGCTACACCTTC

v_call: TRBV11-2
j_call: TRBJ2-1
d_call: TRBD2
clone_size: NA
cdr3_aa: CASSATSGAYNEQFF
cdr3_nt: TGTGCCAGCAGCGCGACTAGCGGGGCCTACAATGAGCAGTTCTTC

v_call: TRBV28
j_call: TRBJ2-4
d_call: NA
clone_size: NA
cdr3_aa: CASSFGQSFQYF
cdr3_nt: TGTGCCAGCAGTTTTGGTCAGTCGTTTCAGTACTTC

v_call: TRBV11-2
j_call: TRBJ1-2
d_call: TRBD1
clone_size: NA
cdr3_aa: CASSPRGGQGFSGYTF
cdr3_nt: TGTGCCAGCAGCCCCCGGGGGGGACAGGGATTCAGCGGCTACACCTTC

v_call: TRBV29-1
j_call: TRBJ1-2
d_call: TRBD1
clone_size: NA
cdr3_aa: CSSNSGTGYDGYTF
cdr3_nt: TGCAGCTCTAATTCCGGGACAGGGTATGATGGCTACACCTTC

v_call: TRBV6-1
j_call: TRBJ2-5
d_call: NA
clone_size: NA
cdr3_aa: CASSGATEGRTQYF
cdr3_nt: TGTGCCAGCAGTGGGGCGACTGAGGGGAGGACCCAGTACTTC

v_call: TRBV6-5
j_call: TRBJ1-2
d_call: NA
clone_size: NA
cdr3_aa: CASTRPNLGYGYTF
cdr3_nt: TGTGCCAGCACTAGACCGAACCTGGGCTATGGCTACACCTTC

v_call: TRBV5-6
j_call: TRBJ2-7
d_call: TRBD2
clone_size: NA
cdr3_aa: CASSLVAWRGGDEQYF
cdr3_nt: TGTGCCAGCAGCTTGGTTGCGTGGCGGGGGGGCGACGAGCAGTACTTC

v_call: TRBV30
j_call: TRBJ2-1
d_call: NA
clone_size: NA
cdr3_aa: CAWTTGSYNEQFF
cdr3_nt: TGTGCCTGGACAACAGGCTCATACAATGAGCAGTTCTTC

v_call: TRBV5-4
j_call: TRBJ2-7
d_call: NA
clone_size: once
cdr3_aa: CASSFDLDGPYEQYF
cdr3_nt: TGTGCCAGCAGCTTCGACTTAGACGGGCCCTACGAGCAGTACTTC

v_call: TRBV6-5
j_call: TRBJ2-4
d_call: NA
clone_size: NA
cdr3_aa: CASSYSVIAKNIQYF
cdr3_nt: TGTGCCAGCAGTTACTCGGTGATAGCCAAAAACATTCAGTACTTC

v_call: TRBV7-6
j_call: TRBJ2-1
d_call: NA
clone_size: NA
cdr3_aa: CASSPLVGSSYNEQFF
cdr3_nt: TGTGCCAGCAGCCCGCTTGTGGGGAGCTCCTACAATGAGCAGTTCTTC

v_call: TRBV5-1
j_call: TRBJ1-1
d_call: TRBD1
clone_size: NA
cdr3_aa: CASSPRGQGTEAFF
cdr3_nt: TGCGCCAGCAGCCCCAGGGGGCAGGGCACTGAAGCTTTCTTT